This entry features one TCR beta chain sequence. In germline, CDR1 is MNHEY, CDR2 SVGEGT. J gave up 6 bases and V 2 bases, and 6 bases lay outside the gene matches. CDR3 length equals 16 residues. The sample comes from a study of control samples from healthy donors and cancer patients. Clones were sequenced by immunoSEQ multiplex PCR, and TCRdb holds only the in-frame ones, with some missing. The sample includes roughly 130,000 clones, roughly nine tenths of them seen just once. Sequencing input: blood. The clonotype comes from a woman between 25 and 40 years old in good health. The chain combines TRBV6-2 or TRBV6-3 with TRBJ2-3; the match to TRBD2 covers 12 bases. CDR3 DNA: TGTGCCAGCAGTTACGCGCTAGCGGGAGGGCGCGATACGCAGTATTTT. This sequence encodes CASSYALAGGRDTQYF.